This T cell receptor beta chain was identified in a study of T cells in Graves' hyperthyroidism and ophthalmopathy (dated by TCRdb to the late 2010s). For context, the study as a whole: Peripheral blood samples were taken at the time of initial diagnosis, prior to any treatment. The paper reports TCR Vbeta CDR3 sequencing of roughly 140 peripheral blood samples: around 45 ophthalmopathy, roughly 80 hyperthyroidism and around 17 progressor patients. Prospective prediction of ophthalmopathy was tested in an independent validation cohort consisting of fewer than 20 hyperthyroidism patients and over 15 patients who later progressed to ophthalmopathy. To identify distinguishing TCR V-J signatures, a discovery cohort of roughly 100 patients was used, comprising 43 with Graves' ophthalmopathy and some 57 with stable Graves' hyperthyroidism. The roughly 99 discovery patients were divided at random into training and test sets in a 7:3 ratio. After sampling, hyperthyroidism patients received methimazole starting at 30 mg daily, and ophthalmopathy patients received high-dose intravenous methylprednisolone. Thyroid tissue and blood T-cell repertoires from more than five Graves' hyperthyroidism patients were also compared in the study.

Amplification of TCR beta CDR3 regions was carried out from RNA transcripts. The first round of RT-PCR for the TCR CDR3 was performed with the HTBI primer set and the Qiagen OneStep RT-PCR kit. A second multiplex PCR round built the libraries, followed by size selection and purification. Libraries were sequenced paired-end with 100 bp reads on an Illumina HiSeq2000. In the authors' own workflow: SOAPnuke was used to process the raw data, removing reads that contained adapters or uncalled bases, had a mean Phred below 15, or lacked an exact match to the constant primer or identifier. High-quality paired reads were merged using COPE v1.2.5, and each unique nucleotide sequence was defined as a clonotype. Clonotypes were aligned to IMGT TRBV, TRBD and TRBJ reference segments using MiTCR v1.1. The analysis included only V-J combinations with a frequency above 0.0001, which together covered roughly 99% of the repertoires. A TCS score was defined as the ratio between F50 (clonal expansion) and ExV (chaos), using BLOSUM62-based TCRdist between CDR3 peptides within each V-J. Welch's t-statistics and random forest reduced 500 to 550 V-J features to 13, which were used in a naive Bayes classifier (R e1071). TCRdb handled the public reads itself, with Q25 trimming in fastp and clone calling in MiXCR, and kept productive beta chains. Each CDR3 protein appears once, grouped with its most common genes and DNA. TCRdb's processing, not the authors' own work, is the source of the V and J calls. This sample gives some 270,000 distinct CDR3 sequences in total; approximately 23% of them show up just once. The ten largest clones take up roughly 35% of the sample.

This clonotype was observed a few times. The antigen this receptor binds is unknown. No base quality values were provided; no much bigger clone lies one nucleotide off. In the ophthalmopathy patients, disease was moderately to severely active, with a Clinical Activity Score of 3 or more, a NOSPECS grade of 4 or more, and a duration of less than 3 months. The study excluded patients with uncontrolled infections, other autoimmune diseases, pregnancy or lactation. Diagnoses were established on the basis of clinical symptoms, serum thyroxine and TRAb, thyroid ultrasound, and orbital computed tomography. PBMCs were isolated from 10 ml of fresh peripheral blood by Ficoll-Paque density gradient centrifugation. Total RNA was extracted with Trizol reagent, and quality was checked on an Agilent 2100 Bioanalyzer. CDR1 SGHRS and CDR2 YFSETQ are derived from the germline V gene. The CDR3 spans 16 residues, from the cysteine through the phenylalanine. Here the CDR3 DNA is all that survives: 48 bases in frame from base 1. The junction shows trimming of 4 bases on V and 6 bases on J, and the gene matches do not reach 11 bases of it.

Study-wide findings and limitations: In validation, the model predicted progression to ophthalmopathy a median of about 6.8 months before onset, with about 67% sensitivity and about 72% specificity. Sample size was not statistically predetermined, and blinding of investigators to group allocation was not performed. Blood samples also contained most of the expanded thyroid clonotypes (frequency above 0.001), which suggests that blood repertoires may reflect thyroid immune responses. Ophthalmopathy was separated from stable hyperthyroidism by a 13 V-J signature model, with roughly 88% sensitivity and about 81% specificity obtained in cross-validation and 80%/75% obtained in testing.

Specimen: blood. This receptor was obtained from a woman between 40 and 50 years old with Graves' ophthalmopathy. The V gene is TRBV5-1 and the J gene is TRBJ2-2, with 8 middle bases fitting TRBD1. The CDR3 in this case is CASSLAGQGAAGELFF. The DNA sequence is given as TGCGCCAGCAGCCTGGCAGGACAGGGTGCCGCCGGGGAGCTGTTTTTT.